This T cell receptor (beta chain) was recorded in a study of blood T cell repertoires in COVID-19. Overall study context: The United States, Italy and Spain were the sources of the acute and convalescent COVID-19 samples. T cells, B-cell-depleted T cells, or PBMCs supplied cDNA or gDNA.

The germline V gene encodes CDR1 SGHKS and CDR2 YYEKEE (reference sequence). Germline trimming cut 0 bases from V and 5 bases from J; bases unmatched to any gene: 1. The CDR3 spans 14 residues. Original methodology: Estimates of nucleated cell counts were drawn from the amplification of reference gene primers. Repertoires were generated with immunoSEQ multiplex PCR, while TCRdb's copy carries only in-frame clones and drops some. V and J calls and clone size are as listed in that table; D and trimming were resolved from the DNA. The sample includes approximately 150,000 clones, about 83% of them seen just once.

The sequence derives from a man in his fifties with acute or convalescent COVID-19. The chain joins TRBV5-5 to TRBJ2-1; 8 bases map to TRBD2. The sequenced material came from peripheral blood. The CDR3 sequence is CASSLAGGDNEQFF. The CDR3 coding sequence is TGTGCCAGCAGCTTGGCCGGGGGGGACAATGAGCAGTTCTTC.